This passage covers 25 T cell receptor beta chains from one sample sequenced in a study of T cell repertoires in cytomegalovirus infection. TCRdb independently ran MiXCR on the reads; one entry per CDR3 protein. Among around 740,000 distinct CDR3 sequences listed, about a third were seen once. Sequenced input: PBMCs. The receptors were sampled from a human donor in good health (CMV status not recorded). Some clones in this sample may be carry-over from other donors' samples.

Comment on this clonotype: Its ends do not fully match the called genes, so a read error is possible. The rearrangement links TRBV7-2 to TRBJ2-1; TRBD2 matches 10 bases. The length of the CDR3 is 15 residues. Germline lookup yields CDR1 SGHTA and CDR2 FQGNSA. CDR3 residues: CASSWTSGTTNEQCF. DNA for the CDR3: TGTGCCAGCAGCTGGACTAGCGGTACCACCAATGAGCAGTGCTTC. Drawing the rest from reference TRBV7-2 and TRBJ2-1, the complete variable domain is GAGVSQSPSNKVTEKGKDVELRCDPISGHTALYWYRQSLGQGLEFLIYFQGNSAPDKSGLPSDRFSAERTGGSVSTLTIQRTQQEDSAVYLCASSWTSGTTNEQCFGPGTRLTVL.

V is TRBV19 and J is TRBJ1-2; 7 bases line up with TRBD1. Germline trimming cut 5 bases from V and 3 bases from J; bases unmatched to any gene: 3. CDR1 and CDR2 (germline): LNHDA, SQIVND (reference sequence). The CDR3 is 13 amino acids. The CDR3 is CASSVDRYYGYTF. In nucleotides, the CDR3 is TGTGCCAGTAGTGTGGACAGGTACTATGGCTACACCTTC.

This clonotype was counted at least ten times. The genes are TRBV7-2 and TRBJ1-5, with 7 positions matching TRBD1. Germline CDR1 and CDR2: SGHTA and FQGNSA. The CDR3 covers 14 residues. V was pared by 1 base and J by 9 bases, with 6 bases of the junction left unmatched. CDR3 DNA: TGTGCCAGCAGCTTAGGACAGGGCGGAAGGCCCCAGCATTTT. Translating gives CASSLGQGGRPQHF. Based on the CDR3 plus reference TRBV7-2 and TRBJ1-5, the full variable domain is GAGVSQSPSNKVTEKGKDVELRCDPISGHTALYWYRQSLGQGLEFLIYFQGNSAPDKSGLPSDRFSAERTGGSVSTLTIQRTQQEDSAVYLCASSLGQGGRPQHFGDGTRLSIL.

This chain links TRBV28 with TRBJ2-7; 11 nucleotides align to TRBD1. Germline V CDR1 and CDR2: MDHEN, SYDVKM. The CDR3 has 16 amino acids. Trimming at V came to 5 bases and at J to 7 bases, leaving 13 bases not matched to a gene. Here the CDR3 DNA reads TGTGCCAGCAGTGGGCCCCTCGGACAGGGGGCTTCGGAGCAGTACTTC. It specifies CASSGPLGQGASEQYF.

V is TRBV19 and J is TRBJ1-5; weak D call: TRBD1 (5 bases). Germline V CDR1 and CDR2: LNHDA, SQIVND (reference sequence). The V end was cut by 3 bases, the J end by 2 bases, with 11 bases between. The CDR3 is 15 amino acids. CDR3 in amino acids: CASSIGRVGNQPQHF. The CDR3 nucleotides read TGTGCCAGTAGTATCGGCAGGGTAGGCAATCAGCCCCAGCATTTT.

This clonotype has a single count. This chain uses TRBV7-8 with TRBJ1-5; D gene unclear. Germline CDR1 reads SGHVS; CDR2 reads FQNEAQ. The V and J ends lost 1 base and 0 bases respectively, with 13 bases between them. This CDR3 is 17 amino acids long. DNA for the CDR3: TGTGCCAGCAGCTTAGTTCGCACAGAGGATAGCAATCAGCCCCAGCATTTT. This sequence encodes CASSLVRTEDSNQPQHF.

The CDR3: CASSQGGQGLDGYTF. The CDR3 nucleotides read TGCGCCAGCAGCCAAGGCGGGCAGGGGTTAGATGGCTACACCTTC. The J gene is TRBJ1-2, the V gene TRBV4-1, with D possibly being TRBD1 (6 bases). The CDR3 is 15 amino acids. The V end lost 1 base, the J end lost 6 bases, and 15 bases lay between the germline ends. CDR1 is MGHRA and CDR2 is YSYEKL in the germline V gene.

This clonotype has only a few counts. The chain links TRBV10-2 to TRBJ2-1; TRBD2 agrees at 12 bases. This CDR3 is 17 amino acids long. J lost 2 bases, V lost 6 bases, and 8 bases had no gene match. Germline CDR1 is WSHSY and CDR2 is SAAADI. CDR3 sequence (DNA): TGCGCCAGCAGAGGAGGACTAGCGGGGACCACCTACAATGAGCAGTTCTTC. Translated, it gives CASRGGLAGTTYNEQFF.

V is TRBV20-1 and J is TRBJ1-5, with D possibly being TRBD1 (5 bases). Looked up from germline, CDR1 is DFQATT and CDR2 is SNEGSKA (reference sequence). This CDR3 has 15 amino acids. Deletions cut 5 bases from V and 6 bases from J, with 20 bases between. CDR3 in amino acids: CSAPPREGISQPQHF. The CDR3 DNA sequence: TGCAGTGCTCCCCCACGCGAGGGGATAAGTCAGCCCCAGCATTTT.

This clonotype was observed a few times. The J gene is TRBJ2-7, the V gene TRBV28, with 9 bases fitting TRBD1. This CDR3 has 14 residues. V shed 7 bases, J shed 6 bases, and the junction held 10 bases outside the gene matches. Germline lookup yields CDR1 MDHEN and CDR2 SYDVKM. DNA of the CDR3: TGTGCCAGCACAGAACAGGGGGCATCCCGCGAGCAGTACTTC. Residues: CASTEQGASREQYF.

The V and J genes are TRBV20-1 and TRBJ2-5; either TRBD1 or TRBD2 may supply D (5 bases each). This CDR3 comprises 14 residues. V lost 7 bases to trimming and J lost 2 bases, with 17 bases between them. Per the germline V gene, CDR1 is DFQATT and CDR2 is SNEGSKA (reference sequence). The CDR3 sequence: CSVDTRGFQETQYF. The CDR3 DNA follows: TGCAGTGTCGACACTAGGGGATTTCAAGAGACCCAGTACTTC.

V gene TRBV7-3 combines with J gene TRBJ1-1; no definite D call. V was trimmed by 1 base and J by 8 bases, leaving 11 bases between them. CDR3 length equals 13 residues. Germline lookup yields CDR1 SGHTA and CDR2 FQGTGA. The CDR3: CASSLISGSEAFF. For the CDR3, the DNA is TGTGCCAGCAGCTTAATTTCTGGTTCCGAAGCTTTCTTT.

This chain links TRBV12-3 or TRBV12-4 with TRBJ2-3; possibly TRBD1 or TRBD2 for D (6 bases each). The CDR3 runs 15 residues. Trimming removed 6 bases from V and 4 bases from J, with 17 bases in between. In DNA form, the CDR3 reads TGTGCCAGCAGACTACAGGGAAGGGGGGCAGATACGCAGTATTTT. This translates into CASRLQGRGADTQYF.

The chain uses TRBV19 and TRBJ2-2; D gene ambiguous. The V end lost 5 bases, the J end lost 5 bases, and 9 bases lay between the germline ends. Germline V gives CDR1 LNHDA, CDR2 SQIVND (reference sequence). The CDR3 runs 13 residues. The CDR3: CASSHSGTGELFF. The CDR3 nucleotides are TGTGCCAGTAGTCATTCCGGTACCGGGGAGCTGTTTTTT.

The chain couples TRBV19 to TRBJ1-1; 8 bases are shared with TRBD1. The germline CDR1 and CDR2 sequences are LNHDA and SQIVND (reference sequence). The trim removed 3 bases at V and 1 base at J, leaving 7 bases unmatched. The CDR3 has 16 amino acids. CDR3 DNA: TGTGCCAGTAGTATGGGTCAGGGGGCCGCGAACACTGAAGCTTTCTTT. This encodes CASSMGQGAANTEAFF.

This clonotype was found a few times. The CDR3 region is CASSTQTGPGELFF. The CDR3 DNA reads as TGTGCCAGCAGCACCCAGACAGGGCCCGGGGAGCTGTTTTTT. V gene TRBV5-3 combines with J gene TRBJ2-2; TRBD1 matches 7 bases. TRBV5-3 qualifies as an ORF whose function is uncertain. V trimming: 8 bases; J trimming: 6 bases; junction bases outside the gene matches: 10. CDR3 length: 14 amino acids.

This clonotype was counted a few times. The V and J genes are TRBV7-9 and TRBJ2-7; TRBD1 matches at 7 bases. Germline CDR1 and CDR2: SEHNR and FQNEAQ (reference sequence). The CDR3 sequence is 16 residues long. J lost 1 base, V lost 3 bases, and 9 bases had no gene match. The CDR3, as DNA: TGTGCCAGCAGCTTGGGTCCGGGACAGTCATCCTACGAGCAGTACTTC. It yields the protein CASSLGPGQSSYEQYF.

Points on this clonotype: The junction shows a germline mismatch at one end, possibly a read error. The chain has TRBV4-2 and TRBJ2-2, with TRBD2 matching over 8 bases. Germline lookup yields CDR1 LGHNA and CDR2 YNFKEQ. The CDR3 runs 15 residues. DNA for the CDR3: TGTTCCAGCAGTCAAAGCGGGGGTAACACCGGGGAGCTGTTTTTT. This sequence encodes CSSSQSGGNTGELFF.

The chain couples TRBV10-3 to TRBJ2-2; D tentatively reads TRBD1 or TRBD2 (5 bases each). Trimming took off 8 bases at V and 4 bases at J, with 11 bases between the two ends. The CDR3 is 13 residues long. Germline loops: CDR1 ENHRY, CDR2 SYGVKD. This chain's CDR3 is CAIAREFTGELFF. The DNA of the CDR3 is TGTGCCATCGCCAGGGAGTTCACCGGGGAGCTGTTTTTT.

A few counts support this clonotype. This chain's CDR3 is CASREISEVQYF. The CDR3 DNA reads TGCGCCAGCAGGGAAATCTCTGAGGTACAGTACTTC. V gene TRBV5-1 combines with J gene TRBJ2-7, with unresolved D. The germline V gene has CDR1 SGHRS and CDR2 YFSETQ. V was shortened by 5 bases and J by 10 bases, with 16 bases between the two germline ends. The CDR3 spans 12 residues. Full variable domain (missing parts from reference TRBV5-1 and TRBJ2-7): KAGVTQTPRYLIKTRGQQVTLSCSPISGHRSVSWYQQTPGQGLQFLFEYFSETQRNKGNFPGRFSGRQFSNSRSEMNVSTLELGDSALYLCASREISEVQYFGPGTRLTVT.

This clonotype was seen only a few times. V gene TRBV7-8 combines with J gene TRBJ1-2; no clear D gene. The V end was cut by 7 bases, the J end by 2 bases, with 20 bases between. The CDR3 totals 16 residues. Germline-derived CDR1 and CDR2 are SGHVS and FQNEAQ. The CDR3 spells CASNKLITVVNYGYTF. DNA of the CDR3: TGTGCCAGCAACAAGCTTATTACGGTAGTCAACTATGGCTACACCTTC.

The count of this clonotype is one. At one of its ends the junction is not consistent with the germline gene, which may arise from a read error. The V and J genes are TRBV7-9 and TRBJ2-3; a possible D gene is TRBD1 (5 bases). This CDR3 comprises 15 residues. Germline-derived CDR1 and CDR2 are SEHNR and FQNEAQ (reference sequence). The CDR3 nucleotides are TGTTCCAGCAGCCAGGCGAGACAGATCACAGATACGCAGTATTTT. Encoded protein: CSSSQARQITDTQYF. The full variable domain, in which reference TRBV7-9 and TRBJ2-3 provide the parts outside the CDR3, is DTGVSQNPRHKITKRGQNVTFRCDPISEHNRLYWYRQTLGQGPEFLTYFQNEAQLEKSRLLSDRFSAERPKGSFSTLEIQRTEQGDSAMYLCSSSQARQITDTQYFGPGTRLTVL.

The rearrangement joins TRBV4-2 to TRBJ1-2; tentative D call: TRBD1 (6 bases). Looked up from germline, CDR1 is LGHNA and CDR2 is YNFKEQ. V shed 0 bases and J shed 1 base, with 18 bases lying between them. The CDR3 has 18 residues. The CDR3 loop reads CASSQDRQVKKGNYGYTF. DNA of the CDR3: TGTGCCAGCAGCCAAGATCGACAGGTGAAGAAGGGTAACTATGGCTACACCTTC.

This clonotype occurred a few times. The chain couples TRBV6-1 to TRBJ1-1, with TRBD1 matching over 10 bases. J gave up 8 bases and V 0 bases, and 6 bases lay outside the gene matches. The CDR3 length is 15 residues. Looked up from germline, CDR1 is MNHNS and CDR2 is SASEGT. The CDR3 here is CASSEAGQGLMEAFF. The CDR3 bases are TGTGCCAGCAGTGAAGCGGGACAGGGGTTAATGGAAGCTTTCTTT.

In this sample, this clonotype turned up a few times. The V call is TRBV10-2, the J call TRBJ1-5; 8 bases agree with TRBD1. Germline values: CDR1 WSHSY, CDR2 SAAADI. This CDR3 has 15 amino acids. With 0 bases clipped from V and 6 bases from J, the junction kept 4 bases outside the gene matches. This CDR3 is CASSESDRAGQPQHF. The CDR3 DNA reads TGCGCCAGCAGTGAGTCGGACAGGGCGGGTCAGCCCCAGCATTTT.